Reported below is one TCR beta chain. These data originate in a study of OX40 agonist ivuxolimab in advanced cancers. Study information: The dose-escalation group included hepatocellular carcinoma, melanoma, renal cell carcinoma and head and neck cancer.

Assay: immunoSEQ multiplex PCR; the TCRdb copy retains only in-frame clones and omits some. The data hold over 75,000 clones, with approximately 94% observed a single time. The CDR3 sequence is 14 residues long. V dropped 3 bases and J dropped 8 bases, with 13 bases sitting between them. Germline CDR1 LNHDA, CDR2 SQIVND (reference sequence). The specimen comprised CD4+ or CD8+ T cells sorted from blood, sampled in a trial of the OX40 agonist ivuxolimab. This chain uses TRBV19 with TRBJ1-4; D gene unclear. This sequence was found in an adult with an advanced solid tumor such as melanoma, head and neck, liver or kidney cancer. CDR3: CASSMGSPAEKLFF. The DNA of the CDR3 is TGTGCCAGTAGTATGGGGTCTCCGGCGGAAAAACTGTTTTTT. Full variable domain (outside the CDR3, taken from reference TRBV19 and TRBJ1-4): DGGITQSPKYLFRKEGQNVTLSCEQNLNHDAMYWYRQDPGQGLRLIYYSQIVNDFQKGDIAEGYSVSREKKESFPLTVTSAQKNPTAFYLCASSMGSPAEKLFFGSGTQLSVL.